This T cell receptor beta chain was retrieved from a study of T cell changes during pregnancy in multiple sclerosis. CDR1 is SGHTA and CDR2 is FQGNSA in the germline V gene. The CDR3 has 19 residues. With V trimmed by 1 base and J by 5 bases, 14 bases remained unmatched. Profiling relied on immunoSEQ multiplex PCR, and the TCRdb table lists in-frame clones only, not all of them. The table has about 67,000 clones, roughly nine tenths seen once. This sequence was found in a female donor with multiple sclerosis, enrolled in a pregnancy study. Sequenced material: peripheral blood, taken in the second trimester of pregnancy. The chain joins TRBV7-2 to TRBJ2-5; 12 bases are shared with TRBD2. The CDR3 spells CASSLVRLAGEGEMETQYF. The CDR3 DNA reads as TGTGCCAGCAGCTTAGTGAGACTAGCGGGAGAGGGGGAAATGGAGACCCAGTACTTC.